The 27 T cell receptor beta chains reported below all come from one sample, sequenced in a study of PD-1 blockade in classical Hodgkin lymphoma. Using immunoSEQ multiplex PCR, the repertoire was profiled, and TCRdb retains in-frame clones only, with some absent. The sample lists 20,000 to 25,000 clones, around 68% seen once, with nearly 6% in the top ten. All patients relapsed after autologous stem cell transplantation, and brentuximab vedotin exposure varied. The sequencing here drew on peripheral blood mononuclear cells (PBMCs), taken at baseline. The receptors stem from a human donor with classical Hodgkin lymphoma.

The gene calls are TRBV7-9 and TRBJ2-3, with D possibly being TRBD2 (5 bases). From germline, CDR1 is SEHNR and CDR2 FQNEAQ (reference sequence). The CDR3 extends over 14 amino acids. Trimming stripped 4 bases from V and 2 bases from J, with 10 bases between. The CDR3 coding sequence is TGTGCCAGCAGCTCGAGCGGAAACACAGATACGCAGTATTTT. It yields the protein CASSSSGNTDTQYF.

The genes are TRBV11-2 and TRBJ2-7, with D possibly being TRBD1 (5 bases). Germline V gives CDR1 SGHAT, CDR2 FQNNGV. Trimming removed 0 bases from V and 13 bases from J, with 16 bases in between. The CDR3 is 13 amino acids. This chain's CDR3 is CASSLDQGSPPYF. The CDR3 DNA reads TGTGCCAGCAGCTTAGATCAGGGAAGCCCGCCCTACTTC. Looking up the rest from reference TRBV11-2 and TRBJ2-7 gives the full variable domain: EAGVAQSPRYKIIEKRQSVAFWCNPISGHATLYWYQQILGQGPKLLIQFQNNGVVDDSQLPKDRFSAERLKGVDSTLKIQPAKLEDSAVYLCASSLDQGSPPYFGPGTRLTVT.

The CDR3 sequence: CAWSGSGTIAGELFF. CDR3 DNA: TGTGCCTGGAGCGGGAGCGGTACTATCGCCGGGGAGCTGTTTTTT. The chain combines TRBV30 with TRBJ2-2, with D possibly being TRBD2 (6 bases). Germline V lookup: CDR1 GTSNPN, CDR2 SVGIG (reference sequence). The length of the CDR3 is 15 residues. Trimming took 3 bases from V and 6 from J, leaving 17 bases between them.

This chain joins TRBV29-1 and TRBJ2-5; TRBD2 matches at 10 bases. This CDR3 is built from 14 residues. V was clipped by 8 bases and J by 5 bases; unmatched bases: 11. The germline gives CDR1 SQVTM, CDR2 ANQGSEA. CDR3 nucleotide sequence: TGCAGCACGAGTGGGACTAGCGTTCGGGAGACCCAGTACTTC. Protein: CSTSGTSVRETQYF.

The CDR3 spells CASSPRASSPLHF. The CDR3 DNA sequence: TGTGCCAGCAGCCCCCGTGCAAGTTCACCCCTCCACTTT. The chain recombines TRBV5-4 with TRBJ1-6, with D unclear. The V gene's germline CDR1 is SGHNT and CDR2 YYREEE (reference sequence). Trimming took 4 bases from V and 9 from J, leaving 11 bases between them. This CDR3 spans 13 amino acids.

In nucleotides, the CDR3 is TGTGCCACCAGCAGAGATGGTAACCGGGATGGAGAGACCCAGTACTTC. Amino acids: CATSRDGNRDGETQYF. This rearrangement joins TRBV15 to TRBJ2-5; weak D call: TRBD2 (5 bases). Germline-derived CDR1 and CDR2 are LNHNV and YYDKDF (reference sequence). V lost 0 bases to trimming and J lost 4 bases, with 15 bases between them. The CDR3 extends over 16 amino acids.

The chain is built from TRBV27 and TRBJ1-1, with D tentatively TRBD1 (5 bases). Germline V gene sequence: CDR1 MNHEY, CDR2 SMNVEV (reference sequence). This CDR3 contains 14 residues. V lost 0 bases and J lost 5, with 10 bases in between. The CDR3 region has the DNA TGTGCCAGCAGTTTATCGCGGGGGGGAACTGAAGCTTTCTTT. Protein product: CASSLSRGGTEAFF.

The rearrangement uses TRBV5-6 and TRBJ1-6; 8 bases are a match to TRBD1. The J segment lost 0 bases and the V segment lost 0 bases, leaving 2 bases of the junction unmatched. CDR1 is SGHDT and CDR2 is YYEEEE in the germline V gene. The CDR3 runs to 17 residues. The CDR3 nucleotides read TGTGCCAGCAGCTTGGGGACAGGGAGCTCCTATAATTCACCCCTCCACTTT. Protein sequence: CASSLGTGSSYNSPLHF.

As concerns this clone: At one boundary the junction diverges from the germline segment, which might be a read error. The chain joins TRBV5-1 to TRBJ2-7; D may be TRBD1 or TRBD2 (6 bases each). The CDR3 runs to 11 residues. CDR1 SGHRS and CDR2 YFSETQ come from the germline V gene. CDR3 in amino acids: CASSLEGGSRF. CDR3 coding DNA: TGCGCCAGCAGCTTGGAAGGGGGGTCTCGCTTC.

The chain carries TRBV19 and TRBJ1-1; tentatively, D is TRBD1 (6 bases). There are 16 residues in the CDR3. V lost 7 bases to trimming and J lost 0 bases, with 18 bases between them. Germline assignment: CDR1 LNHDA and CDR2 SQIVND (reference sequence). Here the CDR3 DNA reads TGTGCCAGTAAACCGGAGGGGGAAGCTATGAACACTGAAGCTTTCTTT. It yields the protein CASKPEGEAMNTEAFF.

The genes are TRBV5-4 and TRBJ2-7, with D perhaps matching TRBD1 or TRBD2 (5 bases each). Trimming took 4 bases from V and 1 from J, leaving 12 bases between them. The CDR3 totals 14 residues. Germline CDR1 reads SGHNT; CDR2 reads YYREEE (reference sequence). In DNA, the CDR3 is TGTGCCAGCAGCCCCGGGACCTTATCCTACGAGCAGTACTTC. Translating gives CASSPGTLSYEQYF.

The CDR3 sequence is CASLGLAGAGYYEQYF. CDR3 coding DNA: TGTGCCAGCCTCGGACTAGCGGGAGCGGGTTACTACGAGCAGTACTTC. This rearrangement joins TRBV28 to TRBJ2-7; 13 bases map to TRBD2. This CDR3 is built from 16 residues. Germline V CDR1 and CDR2: MDHEN, SYDVKM. V lost 8 bases to trimming and J lost 3 bases; unmatched junction nucleotides: 10.

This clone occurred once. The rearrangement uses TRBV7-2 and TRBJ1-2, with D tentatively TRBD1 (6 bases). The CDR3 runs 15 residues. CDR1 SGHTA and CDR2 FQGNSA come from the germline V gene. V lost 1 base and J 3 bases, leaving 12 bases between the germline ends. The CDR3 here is CASSLERAGDYGYTF. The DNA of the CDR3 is TGTGCCAGCAGCTTAGAACGGGCAGGGGACTATGGCTACACCTTC.

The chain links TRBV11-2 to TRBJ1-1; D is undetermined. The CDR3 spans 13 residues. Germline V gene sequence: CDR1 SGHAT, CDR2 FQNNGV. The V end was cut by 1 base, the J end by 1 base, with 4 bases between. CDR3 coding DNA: TGTGCCAGCAGCTTAGGGCCGAACACTGAAGCTTTCTTT. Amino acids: CASSLGPNTEAFF.

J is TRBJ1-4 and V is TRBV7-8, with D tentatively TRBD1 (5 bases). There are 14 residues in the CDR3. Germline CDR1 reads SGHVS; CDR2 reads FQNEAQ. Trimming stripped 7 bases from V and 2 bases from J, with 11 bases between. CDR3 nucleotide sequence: TGTGCCAGCAAGGGGAGTCGGACTAATGAAAAACTGTTTTTT. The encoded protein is CASKGSRTNEKLFF.

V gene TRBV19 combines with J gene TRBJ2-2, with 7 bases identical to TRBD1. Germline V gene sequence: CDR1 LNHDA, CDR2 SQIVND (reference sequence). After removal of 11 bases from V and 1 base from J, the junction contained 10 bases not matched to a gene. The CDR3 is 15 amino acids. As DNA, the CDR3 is TGTGCCTCATATCCCGGGACAGTGAACACCGGGGAGCTGTTTTTT. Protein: CASYPGTVNTGELFF.

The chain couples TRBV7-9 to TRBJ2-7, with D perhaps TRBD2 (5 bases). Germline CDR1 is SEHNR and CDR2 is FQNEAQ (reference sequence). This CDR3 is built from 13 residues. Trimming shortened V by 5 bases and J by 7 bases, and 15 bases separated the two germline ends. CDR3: CASSRGGLSEQYF. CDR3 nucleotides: TGTGCCAGCAGCCGAGGAGGCCTCTCAGAGCAGTACTTC.

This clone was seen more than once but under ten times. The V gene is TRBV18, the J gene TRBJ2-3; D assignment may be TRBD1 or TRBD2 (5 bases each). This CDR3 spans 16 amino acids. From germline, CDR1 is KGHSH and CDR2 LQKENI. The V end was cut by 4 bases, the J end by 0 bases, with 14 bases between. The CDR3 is CASSHRDGASTDTQYF. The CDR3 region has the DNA TGTGCCAGCTCACATCGGGACGGGGCTAGCACAGATACGCAGTATTTT.

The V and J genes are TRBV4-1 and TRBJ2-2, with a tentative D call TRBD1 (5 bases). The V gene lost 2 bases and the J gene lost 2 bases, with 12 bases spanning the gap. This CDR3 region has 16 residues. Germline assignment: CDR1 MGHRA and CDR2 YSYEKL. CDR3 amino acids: CASSQWQGRNTGELFF. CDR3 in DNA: TGCGCCAGCAGCCAATGGCAGGGAAGAAACACCGGGGAGCTGTTTTTT.

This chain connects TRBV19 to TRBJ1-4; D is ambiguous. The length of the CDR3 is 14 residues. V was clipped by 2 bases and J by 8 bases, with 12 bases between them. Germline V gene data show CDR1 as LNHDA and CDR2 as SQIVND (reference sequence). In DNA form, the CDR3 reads TGTGCCAGTAGTATATCTCAGCCCAGAGAAAAACTGTTTTTT. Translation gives CASSISQPREKLFF.

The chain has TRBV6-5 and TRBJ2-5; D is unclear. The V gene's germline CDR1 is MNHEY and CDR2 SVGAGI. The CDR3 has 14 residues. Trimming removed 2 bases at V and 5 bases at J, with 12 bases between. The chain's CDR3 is CASSYLLPGETQYF. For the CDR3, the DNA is TGTGCCAGCAGTTACCTCCTCCCTGGGGAGACCCAGTACTTC.

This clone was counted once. The CDR3 loop is CASSFNGWPADTQYF. CDR3 bases: TGTGCCAGCAGTTTTAACGGGTGGCCGGCAGATACGCAGTATTTT. This sequence joins TRBV7-2 and TRBJ2-3; D gene uncertain. This CDR3 is built from 15 residues. The germline V gene encodes CDR1 SGHTA and CDR2 FQGNSA. Trimming removed 6 bases from V and 4 bases from J, with 17 bases in between.

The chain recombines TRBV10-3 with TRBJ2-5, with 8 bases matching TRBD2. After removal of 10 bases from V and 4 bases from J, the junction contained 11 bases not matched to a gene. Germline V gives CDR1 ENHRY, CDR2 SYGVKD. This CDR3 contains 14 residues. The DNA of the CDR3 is TGTGCCACCCGGGCGGGGGGCATCGGAGAGACCCAGTACTTC. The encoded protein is CATRAGGIGETQYF.

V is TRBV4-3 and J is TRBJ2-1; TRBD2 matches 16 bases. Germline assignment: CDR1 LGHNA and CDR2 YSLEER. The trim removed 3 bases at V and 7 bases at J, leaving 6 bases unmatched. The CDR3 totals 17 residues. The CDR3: CASSHGTSGRAGNEQFF. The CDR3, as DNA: TGCGCCAGCAGCCATGGGACTAGCGGGAGGGCCGGTAATGAGCAGTTCTTC.

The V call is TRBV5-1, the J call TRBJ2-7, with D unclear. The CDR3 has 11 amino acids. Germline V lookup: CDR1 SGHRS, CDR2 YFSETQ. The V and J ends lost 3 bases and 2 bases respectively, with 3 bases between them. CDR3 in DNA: TGCGCCAGCAGCTCAACCTACGAGCAGTACTTC. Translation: CASSSTYEQYF.

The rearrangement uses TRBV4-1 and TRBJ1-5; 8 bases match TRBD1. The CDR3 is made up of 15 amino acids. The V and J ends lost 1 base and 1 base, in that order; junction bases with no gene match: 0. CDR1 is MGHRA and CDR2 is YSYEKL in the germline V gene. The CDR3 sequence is CASSQGQGSNQPQHF. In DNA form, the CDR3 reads TGCGCCAGCAGCCAAGGACAGGGGAGCAATCAGCCCCAGCATTTT.

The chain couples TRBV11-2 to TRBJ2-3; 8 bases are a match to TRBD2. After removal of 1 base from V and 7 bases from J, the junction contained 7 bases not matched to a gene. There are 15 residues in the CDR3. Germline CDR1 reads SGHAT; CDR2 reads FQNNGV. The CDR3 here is CASSLVTGGMYTQYF. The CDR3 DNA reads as TGTGCCAGCAGCTTAGTAACGGGGGGGATGTATACGCAGTATTTT.